Below, one T cell receptor (beta chain) is given with its context. The CDR3 runs to 13 residues. The germline V and J ends were trimmed by 8 bases and 7 bases, with 17 bases remaining between them. Germline V CDR1 and CDR2: MNHEY, SVGAGI. Purification of the CD8+ and CD4+ T cells relied on negative isolation, and TEMRA cells underwent FACS enrichment. The entry originates in a study of CD8 T cells in Susac syndrome. About 0.5 to 1 ug RNA was reverse transcribed with random hexamers. It was immunoSEQ multiplex PCR that amplified TCR beta CDR3 across 54 Vbeta and 13 Jbeta. TCRdb reprocessed the immunoSEQ multiplex PCR reads with MiXCR, giving one entry per CDR3 protein. The table lists some 190,000 distinct CDR3 sequences, approximately 95% of them singletons.

The receptor comes from a human donor in good health. The sequenced material came from CD4+ T cells from PBMCs. This sequence joins TRBV6-5 and TRBJ1-1; D remains ambiguous. For the CDR3, the DNA is TGTGCCAGCTCCAATCGGGTAAAAGGTGAAGCTTTCTTT. As protein: CASSNRVKGEAFF.